What follows describes a single TCR beta chain. The data originate from a study of blood T cell repertoires in COVID-19. Measured with immunoSEQ multiplex PCR; TCRdb has only the in-frame clones, and not every one. The table has about 140,000 clones, almost 85% seen once. Trimming took off 5 bases at V and 5 bases at J, with 11 bases between the two ends. CDR1 is SGHNT, CDR2 YENEEA, per germline. There are 13 residues in the CDR3. Sequencing was performed on PBMCs or T cells enriched from blood (not recorded which). The rearrangement joins TRBV11-3 to TRBJ2-3; the D gene is possibly TRBD1 (7 bases). This receptor was identified in a man aged 40-49 years with acute COVID-19. Here the CDR3 DNA reads TGTGCCAGCAGCCAGGGGGGCGAAGATACGCAGTATTTT. Its translation: CASSQGGEDTQYF.